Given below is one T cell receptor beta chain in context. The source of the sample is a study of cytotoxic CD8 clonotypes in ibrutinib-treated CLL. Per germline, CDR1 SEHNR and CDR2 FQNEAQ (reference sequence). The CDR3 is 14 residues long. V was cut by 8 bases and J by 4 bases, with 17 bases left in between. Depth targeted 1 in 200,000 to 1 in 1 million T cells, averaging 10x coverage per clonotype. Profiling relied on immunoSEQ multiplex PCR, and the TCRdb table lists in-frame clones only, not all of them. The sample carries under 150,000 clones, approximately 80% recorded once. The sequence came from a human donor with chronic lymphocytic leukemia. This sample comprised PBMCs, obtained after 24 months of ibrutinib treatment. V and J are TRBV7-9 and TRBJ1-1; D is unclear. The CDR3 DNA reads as TGTGCCAGCGCTTATATCCCTCAGGTCACTGAAGCTTTCTTT. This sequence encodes CASAYIPQVTEAFF.